A selection of T cell receptor beta chains follows, all from one sample in a study of shared clonotypes between healthy human individuals. The data were produced by immunoSEQ multiplex PCR, yet TCRdb's version contains in-frame clones alone and is incomplete. Found here are about 2,500,000 clones, around nine tenths of them singletons; the top ten hold over 0.12%. Sequencing was done on a sample of naive CD4+ T cells sorted from blood. The source of these receptors is a man between 18 and 29 years old in good health. Each CDR3 is given without its conserved first and last residue. The D gene is left open where the match is weak.

CDR3aa,v_gene,d_gene
ASLRYTEAF,TRBV6-5,.
ASRGVGLGEKLF,TRBV6-1,.
AWSGFRGSIVGNIQY,TRBV30,.
ASSQKGTTNEKLF,TRBV28,.
ASQVVWATNTEAF,TRBV10-2,.
ASSYTQGIGELF,TRBV6-5,TRBD1
ASSQEASLGQETQY,TRBV4-3,.
ASSLAWGTTEQTQY,TRBV5-1,.
ASSYSPMKGNTEAF,TRBV6-6,.
ASSPGGGGSPLH,TRBV18,.
ASSEAAGYGGYT,TRBV2,.
ASSADREAF,TRBV18,.
ASRRGLADYEQY,TRBV2,TRBD2
ASSTKTGANYGYT,TRBV19,TRBD1
ASSDWQGGGTDTQY,TRBV6-4,.
ASSRPEDRGNTGELF,TRBV11-2,TRBD1
ASLMGPNNSPLH,TRBV6-1,.
ASSFGGGSSDTQY,TRBV5-4,.
AWSFSGRETQY,TRBV30,TRBD2
ASSTLGGTGSNQPQH,TRBV7-2,TRBD1
ASSDWDSLYEQY,TRBV2,TRBD1
ASPWGGAGHEQY,TRBV5-1,TRBD2
ASSLKFYGRRDSQSSYNSPLH,TRBV7-3,TRBD1
ASDPGLNTEAF,TRBV2,.
ASSDRTVMNSPLH,TRBV10-1,.
AWSSRRGLRDTIY,TRBV30,.
ASSVAYGGASYNEQF,TRBV9,.
ASRLAGPSYNEQF,TRBV6-5,TRBD2
ASSLIPTHSGTYEQY,TRBV27,TRBD2
ASSPPNQNTGELF,TRBV18,.
ASSPPGTGELF,TRBV18,.
ASNPGQGVKTGELF,TRBV2,TRBD1
ASSPRTSGGEETQY,TRBV18,TRBD2
AWSAQGLEQY,TRBV30,TRBD2
ASSFLAASTNKETQY,TRBV28,TRBD2
ASTQGAGQPQH,TRBV5-6,TRBD1
ASSQGNSNQPQH,TRBV19,.
ASSLMQDTGELF,TRBV7-9,.
ASSLVGAQGYT,TRBV27,.
ASSPRATGELF,TRBV7-3,.
ASRQGASNYGYT,TRBV5-1,TRBD1
ASSLTPTEAF,TRBV6-6,.
ASSVAGAGGFSSGANVLT,TRBV9,TRBD2
ASMISGRGGEYNEQF,TRBV19,TRBD2
ASSSWSAVSYNEQF,TRBV7-6,.
ASSISSSYEQY,TRBV19,.
AISEFSGSSYEQY,TRBV10-3,TRBD2
ASSSAGLMETQY,TRBV27,.
AWSVEGTGIN,TRBV30,TRBD1
ATDRDRYEQY,TRBV6-1,TRBD1
ASSQRGQGISYEQY,TRBV23-1,TRBD1
ASTYRGTGELF,TRBV7-2,.
ASSYSGAPNEKLF,TRBV6-5,.